This T cell receptor (beta chain) was sequenced for a study of beta chain features in type 1 diabetes. Across the study: There was similarity between patients and healthy donors in age, gender and cell yields.

Germline V gene sequence: CDR1 SGHNT, CDR2 YENEEA. The V gene lost 1 base and the J gene lost 5 bases, with 14 bases spanning the gap. The CDR3 contains 15 residues. Based on CD45RO/CCR7/CD25/CD127/CD95/CD27, CD4+ regulatory, stem cell-like memory, naive and central memory cells were sorted. Purity exceeded 98% in all sorted populations. With respect to this clone: Its antigen is still unknown.

The isolated RNA, all of it, was reverse transcribed, so expressed TCRB transcripts were what got sequenced. TCRdb's table, derived via immunoSEQ multiplex PCR, lists solely in-frame clones and lacks some. The table shows some 220,000 clones, with around 9.9% occurring only once. Findings and caveats of the study: Individuals with type 1 diabetes displayed fewer insertions and more deletions at VDJ junctions.

This receptor was identified in a man younger than 30 in good health. The chain uses TRBV11-3 and TRBJ2-5; TRBD2 might be the D (7 bases). Sequenced: central memory CD4+ T cells from blood. CDR3 amino acids: CASSLGFGGPETQYF. The CDR3 DNA reads TGTGCCAGCAGCTTAGGGTTCGGGGGGCCGGAGACCCAGTACTTC.